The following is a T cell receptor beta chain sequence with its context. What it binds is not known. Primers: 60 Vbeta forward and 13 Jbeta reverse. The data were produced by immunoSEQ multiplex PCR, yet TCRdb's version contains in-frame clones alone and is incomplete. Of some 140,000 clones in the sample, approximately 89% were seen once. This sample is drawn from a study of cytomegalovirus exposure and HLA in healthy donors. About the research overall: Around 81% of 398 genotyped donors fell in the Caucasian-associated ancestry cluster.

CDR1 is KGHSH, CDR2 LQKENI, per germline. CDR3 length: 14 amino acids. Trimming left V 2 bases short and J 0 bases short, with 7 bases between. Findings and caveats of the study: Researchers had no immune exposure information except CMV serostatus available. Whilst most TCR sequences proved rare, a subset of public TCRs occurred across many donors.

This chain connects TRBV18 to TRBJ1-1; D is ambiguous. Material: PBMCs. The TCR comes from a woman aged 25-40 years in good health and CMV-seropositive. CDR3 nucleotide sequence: TGTGCCAGCTCACCAATGAGGGTGAACACTGAAGCTTTCTTT. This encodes CASSPMRVNTEAFF.